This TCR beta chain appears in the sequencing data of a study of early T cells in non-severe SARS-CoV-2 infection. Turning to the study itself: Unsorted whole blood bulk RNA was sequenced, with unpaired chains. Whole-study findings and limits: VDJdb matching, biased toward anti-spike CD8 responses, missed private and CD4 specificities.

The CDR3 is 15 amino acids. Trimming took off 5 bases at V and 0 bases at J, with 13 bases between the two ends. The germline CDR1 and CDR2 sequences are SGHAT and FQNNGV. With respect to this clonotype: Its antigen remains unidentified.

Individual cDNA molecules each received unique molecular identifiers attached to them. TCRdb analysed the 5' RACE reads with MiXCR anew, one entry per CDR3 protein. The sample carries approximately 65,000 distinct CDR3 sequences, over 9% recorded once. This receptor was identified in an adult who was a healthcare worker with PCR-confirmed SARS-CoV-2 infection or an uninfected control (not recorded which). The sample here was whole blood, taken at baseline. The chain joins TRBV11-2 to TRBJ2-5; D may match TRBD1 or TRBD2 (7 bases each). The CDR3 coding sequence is TGTGCCAGCAGCACCCAGGGGGGGTACCAAGAGACCCAGTACTTC. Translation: CASSTQGGYQETQYF.